The 17 T cell receptor beta chains reported below all come from one sample, sequenced in a study of OX40 agonist ivuxolimab in advanced cancers. Measured with immunoSEQ multiplex PCR; TCRdb has only the in-frame clones, and not every one. The table shows 45,000 or so clones, with 85% to 90% occurring only once. The source material was CD4+ or CD8+ T cells sorted from blood, sampled in a trial of the OX40 agonist ivuxolimab. These receptors all come from an adult with an advanced solid tumor such as melanoma, head and neck, liver or kidney cancer.

A word on this clone: Other DNA sequences in this sample translate to the same CDR3. Here the CDR3 DNA reads TGTGCCAGCAGTTTGTTGGGGACTGAGAACACTGAAGCTTTCTTT. Translating gives CASSLLGTENTEAFF. V gene TRBV27 combines with J gene TRBJ1-1; the D gene is possibly TRBD1 (5 bases). Per germline, CDR1 MNHEY and CDR2 SMNVEV (reference sequence). This CDR3 spans 15 amino acids. The V gene lost 3 bases and the J gene lost 1 base, with 12 bases spanning the gap.

The chain couples TRBV5-1 to TRBJ1-3; TRBD1 might be the D (5 bases). The CDR3 extends over 16 amino acids. Germline V gene data show CDR1 as SGHRS and CDR2 as YFSETQ. The V end was cut by 4 bases, the J end by 2 bases, with 16 bases between. The CDR3 bases are TGCGCCAGCAGCAACCTCGGGGGAGGGCCTGGAAACACCATATATTTT. Translating gives CASSNLGGGPGNTIYF.

The chain recombines TRBV4-1 with TRBJ1-5, with D perhaps matching TRBD1 (5 bases). The V and J ends lost 0 bases and 2 bases respectively, with 11 bases between them. The length of the CDR3 is 16 residues. CDR1 is MGHRA, CDR2 YSYEKL, per germline. CDR3 loop: CASSQDGGFGNQPQHF. The DNA for the CDR3 is TGCGCCAGCAGCCAAGATGGGGGTTTCGGCAATCAGCCCCAGCATTTT.

The chain has TRBV6-5 and TRBJ1-1, with D unclear. Germline CDR1 reads MNHEY; CDR2 reads SVGAGI. The CDR3 has 13 amino acids. V lost 10 bases and J lost 5, with 17 bases in between. The CDR3 protein is CAIRGLSGTEAFF. The CDR3 DNA sequence: TGTGCCATCCGAGGACTCTCCGGGACTGAAGCTTTCTTT.

V and J are TRBV9 and TRBJ2-7; D gene uncertain. Germline-derived CDR1 and CDR2 are SGDLS and YYNGEE. V was shortened by 0 bases and J by 1 base, with 5 bases between the two germline ends. This CDR3 contains 13 residues. Here the CDR3 DNA reads TGTGCCAGCAGCGTAGGTCCGTCCTACGAGCAGTACTTC. As protein: CASSVGPSYEQYF.

A note on this clone: The identical CDR3 is also encoded by other nucleotide sequences in the sample. CDR3 sequence reads: CAISAGRGQASTDTQYF. CDR3 nucleotides: TGTGCCATCAGTGCCGGGAGGGGCCAAGCTAGCACAGATACGCAGTATTTT. V is TRBV10-3 and J is TRBJ2-3, with 8 bases aligning to TRBD2. The CDR3 is 17 residues long. V shed 4 bases and J 0 bases; nucleotides not matched to a gene: 9. The germline V gene has CDR1 ENHRY and CDR2 SYGVKD.

The table lists this clone with a few counts. This sequence joins TRBV7-9 and TRBJ1-1; D unresolved. Looked up from germline, CDR1 is SEHNR and CDR2 is FQNEAQ (reference sequence). Trimming shortened V by 6 bases and J by 4 bases, and 3 bases separated the two germline ends. The CDR3 totals 10 residues. This CDR3 is CASRGTEAFF. In DNA, the CDR3 is TGTGCCAGCAGGGGCACTGAAGCTTTCTTT.

The chain carries TRBV5-4 and TRBJ2-5; D unclear. The germline V gene has CDR1 SGHNT and CDR2 YYREEE (reference sequence). The V gene lost 2 bases and the J gene lost 5 bases, with 7 bases spanning the gap. CDR3 size: 12 residues. The CDR3 coding sequence is TGTGCCAGCAGCTTCCCCAGGGAGACCCAGTACTTC. It specifies CASSFPRETQYF.

The CDR3 sequence is CAQSTGGGSLAQYF. The CDR3 region has the DNA TGTGCCCAAAGCACGGGCGGGGGATCACTGGCGCAGTATTTT. The chain links TRBV30 to TRBJ2-3; 7 bases match TRBD2. The CDR3 covers 14 residues. Germline-derived CDR1 and CDR2 are GTSNPN and SVGIG (reference sequence). Germline trimming cut 8 bases from V and 10 bases from J; bases unmatched to any gene: 18.

The rearrangement links TRBV4-2 to TRBJ2-1, with 8 bases identical to TRBD2. The CDR3 totals 15 residues. V was pared by 3 bases and J by 3 bases, with 4 bases of the junction left unmatched. The germline V gene encodes CDR1 LGHNA and CDR2 YNFKEQ. This CDR3 reads CASSQGLAGYNEQFF. CDR3 bases: TGTGCCAGCAGCCAGGGTCTAGCGGGCTACAATGAGCAGTTCTTC.

The genes are TRBV9 and TRBJ1-2; weak D call: TRBD1 (5 bases). This CDR3 is built from 14 residues. CDR1 is SGDLS, CDR2 YYNGEE, per germline. V lost 0 bases to trimming and J lost 5 bases, with 11 bases between them. The CDR3 DNA reads as TGTGCCAGCAGCGTAGCTCGGGCAGGGTATGGCTACACCTTC. It is translated as CASSVARAGYGYTF.

The chain links TRBV7-9 to TRBJ1-2; 11 nucleotides line up with TRBD1. The J segment lost 7 bases and the V segment lost 4 bases, leaving 11 bases of the junction unmatched. Germline V CDR1 and CDR2: SEHNR, FQNEAQ (reference sequence). This CDR3 region has 16 residues. CDR3 region: CASSSNAGDRGIGYTF. In DNA form, the CDR3 reads TGTGCCAGCAGCTCAAACGCGGGGGACAGGGGGATTGGCTACACCTTC.

The CDR3 spells CASRGTGFSNQPQHF. The CDR3 DNA reads TGTGCCAGCAGGGGGACAGGGTTCAGCAATCAGCCCCAGCATTTT. V gene TRBV6-5 combines with J gene TRBJ1-5; 9 nucleotides match TRBD1. The length of the CDR3 is 15 residues. CDR1 and CDR2 from the germline V gene are MNHEY and SVGAGI. With V trimmed by 6 bases and J by 1 base, 4 bases remained unmatched.

This clone was detected only once. The chain carries TRBV6-5 and TRBJ1-5; no reliable D call. In germline, CDR1 is MNHEY, CDR2 SVGAGI. The V gene lost 5 bases and the J gene lost 4 bases, with 9 bases spanning the gap. There are 13 residues in the CDR3. CDR3 bases: TGTGCCAGCAGTCCACAGCAGAATCAGCCCCAGCATTTT. Translating it yields CASSPQQNQPQHF.

The gene calls are TRBV28 and TRBJ2-7; weak D call: TRBD1 (5 bases). Germline CDR1 and CDR2: MDHEN and SYDVKM. There are 13 residues in the CDR3. V was trimmed by 8 bases and J by 3 bases, leaving 14 bases between them. CDR3 sequence (DNA): TGTGCCAGCGTTGACAGTTCTAACTACGAGCAGTACTTC. Protein: CASVDSSNYEQYF.

The rearrangement links TRBV10-1 to TRBJ2-5, with TRBD2 identical over 11 bases. The V and J ends lost 2 bases and 1 base, in that order; junction bases with no gene match: 0. Germline lookup yields CDR1 WNHNN and CDR2 SYGVQD (reference sequence). This CDR3 has 15 residues. The chain's CDR3 is CASSETSGSQETQYF. DNA for the CDR3: TGCGCCAGCAGTGAGACTAGCGGGAGCCAAGAGACCCAGTACTTC.

The chain employs TRBV5-1 and TRBJ2-7, with TRBD2 matching over 7 bases. Germline CDR1 is SGHRS and CDR2 is YFSETQ. This CDR3 has 14 amino acids. V lost 0 bases to trimming and J lost 4 bases; unmatched junction nucleotides: 4. DNA for the CDR3: TGCGCCAGCAGCTTGGGCGGGAGTTTTTACGAGCAGTACTTC. Amino acid sequence: CASSLGGSFYEQYF.